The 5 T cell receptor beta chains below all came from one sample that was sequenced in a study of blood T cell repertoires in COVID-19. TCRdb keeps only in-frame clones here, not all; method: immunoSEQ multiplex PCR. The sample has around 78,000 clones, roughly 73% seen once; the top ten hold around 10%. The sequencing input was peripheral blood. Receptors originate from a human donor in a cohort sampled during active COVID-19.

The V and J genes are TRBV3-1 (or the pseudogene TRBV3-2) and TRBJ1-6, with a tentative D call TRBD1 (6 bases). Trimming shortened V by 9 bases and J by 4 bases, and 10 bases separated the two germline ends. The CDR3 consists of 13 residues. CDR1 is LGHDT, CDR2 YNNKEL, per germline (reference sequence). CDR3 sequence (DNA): TGTGCCAGTTCTAGGGGGTATAATTCACCCCTCCACTTT. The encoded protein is CASSRGYNSPLHF.

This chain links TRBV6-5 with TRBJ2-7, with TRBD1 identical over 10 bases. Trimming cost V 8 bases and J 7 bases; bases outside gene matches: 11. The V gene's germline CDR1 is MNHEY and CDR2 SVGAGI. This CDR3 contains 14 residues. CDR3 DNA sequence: TGTGCCAGCCGGAGTTCCTCGGGACAGGGGGAGCAGTACTTC. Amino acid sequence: CASRSSSGQGEQYF.

CDR3: CASSEAQGSYYGYTF. CDR3 nucleotide sequence: TGTGCCAGCAGTGAAGCCCAGGGTTCGTACTATGGCTACACCTTC. This chain joins TRBV2 and TRBJ1-2, with TRBD1 as a possible D gene (5 bases). This CDR3 comprises 15 residues. Germline-derived CDR1 and CDR2 are SNHLY and FYNNEI. V lost 0 bases and J lost 3, with 11 bases in between.

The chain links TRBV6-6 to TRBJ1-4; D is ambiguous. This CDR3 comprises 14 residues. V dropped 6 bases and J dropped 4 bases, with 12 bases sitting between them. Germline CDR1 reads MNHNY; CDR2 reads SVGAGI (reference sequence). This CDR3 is CASSSSRGNEKLFF. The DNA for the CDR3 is TGTGCCAGCAGCTCCTCTCGGGGTAATGAAAAACTGTTTTTT.

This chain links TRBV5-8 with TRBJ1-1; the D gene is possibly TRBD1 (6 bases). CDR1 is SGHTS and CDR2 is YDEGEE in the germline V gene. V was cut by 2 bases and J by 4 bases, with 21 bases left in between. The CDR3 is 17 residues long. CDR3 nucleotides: TGTGCCAGCAGCTTTGTCCGGACAGACCCTGGCGGCACTGAAGCTTTCTTT. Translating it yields CASSFVRTDPGGTEAFF.